This paragraph covers one T cell receptor beta chain sequence. This entry is derived from a study of monozygotic twins with inflammatory bowel disease. TCRalpha and TCRbeta cDNA underwent two nested PCRs of roughly 15 and 9 cycles. TCRdb re-called the 5' RACE reads; every CDR3 protein appears as one record, without DNA. The sample yields 330,000 or so distinct CDR3 sequences, of which the top ten take up approximately 2%. Each donor gave about 2.7 ml of peripheral blood. T cells were not sorted, and total RNA was isolated straight from whole blood. The V gene's germline CDR1 is SGHAT and CDR2 FQNNGV. The CDR3 spans 14 residues.

The V gene is TRBV11-2, the J gene TRBJ2-2; the TCRdb call, TRBD1, lacks DNA for checking. Sequenced sample: blood. The TCR comes from a human donor with ulcerative colitis or Crohn's disease, or a healthy co-twin of an affected twin (not recorded which). This CDR3 is CASSKPRGLGELFF.